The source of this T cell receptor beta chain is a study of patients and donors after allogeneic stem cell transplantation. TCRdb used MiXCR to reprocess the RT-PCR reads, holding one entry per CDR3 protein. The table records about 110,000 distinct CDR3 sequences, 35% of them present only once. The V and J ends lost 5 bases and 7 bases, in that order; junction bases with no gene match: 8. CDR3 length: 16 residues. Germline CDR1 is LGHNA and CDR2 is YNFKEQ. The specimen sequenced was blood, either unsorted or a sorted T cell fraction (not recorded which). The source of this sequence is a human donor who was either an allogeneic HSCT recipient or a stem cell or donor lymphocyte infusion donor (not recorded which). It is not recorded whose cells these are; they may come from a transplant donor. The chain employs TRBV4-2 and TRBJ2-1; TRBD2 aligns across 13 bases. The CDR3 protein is CASSSPGTSGTNEQFF. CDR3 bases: TGTGCCAGCAGCTCCCCCGGGACTAGCGGGACTAATGAGCAGTTCTTC.